This entry is about one T cell receptor beta chain. Its antigen is unidentified. The CDR3 has 16 amino acids. The V and J ends lost 3 bases and 0 bases respectively, with 12 bases between them. Germline V gives CDR1 SGHTA, CDR2 FQGNSA. The data were obtained in a study of shared clonotypes between healthy human individuals. Repertoires were generated with immunoSEQ multiplex PCR, while TCRdb's copy carries only in-frame clones and drops some. The sample lists approximately 1.1 million clones; 75% to 85% were seen once. Whole-study findings and limits: In general, naive subsets displayed greater estimated richness than memory subsets did. Compared with clonotypes that all four donors shared, non-shared clonotypes had lower generation probabilities. Despite large depth, rarefaction showed incomplete sorted-subset sequencing.

The rearrangement uses TRBV7-2 and TRBJ2-1; D is ambiguous. The origin of this receptor is a man aged 18 to 30 in good health. Some clones in this sample may be carry-over from other donors' samples. The source material was memory CD4+ T cells from PBMCs. Subset here: CD45RA-negative fraction. CDR3 protein: CASSLPRPGSYNEQFF. The CDR3 DNA sequence: TGTGCCAGCAGCTTGCCACGCCCAGGCTCCTACAATGAGCAGTTCTTC. Full variable domain (missing parts from reference TRBV7-2 and TRBJ2-1): GAGVSQSPSNKVTEKGKDVELRCDPISGHTALYWYRQSLGQGLEFLIYFQGNSAPDKSGLPSDRFSAERTGGSVSTLTIQRTQQEDSAVYLCASSLPRPGSYNEQFFGPGTRLTVL.